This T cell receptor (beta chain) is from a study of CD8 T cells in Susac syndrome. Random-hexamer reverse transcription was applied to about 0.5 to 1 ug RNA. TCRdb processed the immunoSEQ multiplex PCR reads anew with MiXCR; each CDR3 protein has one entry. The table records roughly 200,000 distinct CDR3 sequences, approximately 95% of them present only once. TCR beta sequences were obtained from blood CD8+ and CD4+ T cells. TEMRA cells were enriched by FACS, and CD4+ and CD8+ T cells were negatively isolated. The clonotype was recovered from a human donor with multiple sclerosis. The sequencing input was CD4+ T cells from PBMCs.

The DNA of the CDR3 is TGTGCCAGCAGCCGAGGGGACAGGGGTGGCGAGACCCAGTACTTC. Translation gives CASSRGDRGGETQYF. The chain couples TRBV3-1 to TRBJ2-5, with 10 nucleotides matching TRBD1. Germline V gene lookup returns CDR1 LGHDT and CDR2 YNNKEL (reference sequence). The CDR3 spans 15 residues. V lost 4 bases to trimming and J lost 5 bases; unmatched junction nucleotides: 7.